The 15 T cell receptor beta chains reported below all come from one sample, sequenced in a study of cytotoxic CD8 clonotypes in ibrutinib-treated CLL. Here immunoSEQ multiplex PCR was the method, and the copy in TCRdb shows in-frame clones only, minus some. The table shows approximately 45,000 clones, with around 68% occurring only once. The sequencing used PBMCs, collected after 12 months of ibrutinib treatment. These receptors were taken from a human donor with chronic lymphocytic leukemia.

This chain joins TRBV7-3 and TRBJ2-5, with 8 bases identical to TRBD1. CDR1 SGHTA and CDR2 FQGTGA come from the germline V gene. Trimming removed 5 bases from V and 1 base from J; junction bases left unmatched: 9. CDR3 length equals 16 residues. The CDR3 coding sequence is TGTGCCAGCAGCCCCCGACCCGGGACAGGCCAAGAGACCCAGTACTTC. This codes for CASSPRPGTGQETQYF. Full variable domain (rest looked up from reference TRBV7-3 and TRBJ2-5): GAGVSQTPSNKVTEKGKYVELRCDPISGHTALYWYRQSLGQGPEFLIYFQGTGAADDSGLPNDRFFAVRPEGSVSTLKIQRTERGDSAVYLCASSPRPGTGQETQYFGPGTRLLVL.

J is TRBJ1-2 and V is TRBV2, with 9 nucleotides matching TRBD1. The CDR3 runs 15 residues. Looked up from germline, CDR1 is SNHLY and CDR2 is FYNNEI. Losses at the gene ends were 3 bases for V and 6 bases for J; bases not matched to a gene: 8. The CDR3 sequence: CASSERTQGADGYTF. CDR3 DNA: TGTGCCAGCAGTGAGAGGACACAGGGGGCGGATGGCTACACCTTC.

This chain uses TRBV27 with TRBJ1-5; 9 bases map to TRBD1. The CDR3 is made up of 15 amino acids. V lost 3 bases and J lost 4; bases outside the gene matches: 4. CDR1 is MNHEY, CDR2 SMNVEV, per germline (reference sequence). CDR3 protein: CASSFAQGANQPQHF. CDR3 in DNA: TGTGCCAGCAGTTTTGCACAGGGGGCTAATCAGCCCCAGCATTTT.

The chain uses TRBV15 and TRBJ2-2, with D tentatively TRBD1 (6 bases). CDR3 length: 16 residues. Germline V gene data show CDR1 as LNHNV and CDR2 as YYDKDF (reference sequence). Trimming shortened V by 5 bases and J by 1 base, and 14 bases separated the two germline ends. DNA of the CDR3: TGTGCCACCAGCGTAGAAACGGACAGGAACACCGGGGAGCTGTTTTTT. Amino acid sequence: CATSVETDRNTGELFF. The full variable domain, with the rest looked up from reference TRBV15 and TRBJ2-2, is DAMVIQNPRYQVTQFGKPVTLSCSQTLNHNVMYWYQQKSSQAPKLLFHYYDKDFNNEADTPDNFQSRRPNTSFCFLDIRSPGLGDTAMYLCATSVETDRNTGELFFGEGSRLTVL.

This chain links TRBV18 with TRBJ2-1; no definite D call. V lost 3 bases and J 12 bases, leaving 18 bases between the germline ends. The CDR3 is 14 amino acids. Germline values: CDR1 KGHSH, CDR2 LQKENI. CDR3 residues: CASSPPSSRAGQFF. CDR3 in DNA: TGTGCCAGCTCACCTCCATCCTCTAGAGCCGGGCAGTTCTTC.

V usage is TRBV7-9 and J usage is TRBJ1-6; perhaps TRBD1 as D (6 bases). The V gene lost 1 base and the J gene lost 9 bases, with 13 bases spanning the gap. This CDR3 spans 15 amino acids. Germline V CDR1 and CDR2: SEHNR, FQNEAQ (reference sequence). CDR3 sequence (DNA): TGTGCCAGCAGCTTAGGAATACAGGGCAGTTCACCCCTCCACTTT. This gives the protein CASSLGIQGSSPLHF.

The chain recombines TRBV10-2 with TRBJ1-5; 9 bases align to TRBD1. Germline assignment: CDR1 WSHSY and CDR2 SAAADI. CDR3 length equals 15 residues. J lost 7 bases, V lost 3 bases, and 7 bases had no gene match. CDR3 sequence reads: CASSDLGQGGQPQHF. The CDR3 DNA follows: TGCGCCAGCAGTGACCTGGGACAGGGAGGGCAGCCCCAGCATTTT.

This chain connects TRBV19 to TRBJ1-1, with 7 bases identical to TRBD1. The CDR3 is 13 residues long. CDR1 is LNHDA and CDR2 is SQIVND in the germline V gene (reference sequence). V was clipped by 7 bases and J by 1 base; unmatched bases: 3. The CDR3 DNA reads as TGTGCCAGTACCCGGACAGGGAACACTGAAGCTTTCTTT. This codes for CASTRTGNTEAFF.

The genes are TRBV4-2 and TRBJ2-1, with 7 bases aligning to TRBD2. Germline V gene sequence: CDR1 LGHNA, CDR2 YNFKEQ. This CDR3 is built from 15 residues. V was pared by 5 bases and J by 3 bases, with 7 bases of the junction left unmatched. The CDR3 protein is CASSEGLVDYNEQFF. The CDR3 coding sequence is TGTGCCAGCAGCGAAGGACTAGTAGACTACAATGAGCAGTTCTTC.

The CDR3 DNA reads as TGCGCCAGCAGCTTTGGTAGGGCCTCTGGAAACACCATATATTTT. It yields the protein CASSFGRASGNTIYF. The chain recombines TRBV5-1 with TRBJ1-3; D remains unclear. Trimming stripped 2 bases from V and 0 bases from J, with 9 bases between. The CDR3 has 15 amino acids. Germline V gene data show CDR1 as SGHRS and CDR2 as YFSETQ.

This clone was counted once. The gene calls are TRBV4-1 and TRBJ2-3, with 8 bases identical to TRBD2. CDR3 size: 16 residues. Germline-derived CDR1 and CDR2 are MGHRA and YSYEKL. J gave up 3 bases and V 3 bases, and 8 bases lay outside the gene matches. As DNA, the CDR3 is TGCGCCAGCAGCCAGAATAGCGGGGTAGGGACAGATACGCAGTATTTT. This encodes CASSQNSGVGTDTQYF.

The chain couples TRBV7-2 to TRBJ2-7; D might be TRBD1 (5 bases). The CDR3 sequence is 15 residues long. The V gene's germline CDR1 is SGHTA and CDR2 FQGNSA. V was shortened by 1 base and J by 1 base, with 11 bases between the two germline ends. The CDR3 is CASSLGGTHSYEQYF. The CDR3 nucleotides read TGTGCCAGCAGCTTAGGGGGCACTCATTCCTACGAGCAGTACTTC.

V and J are TRBV19 and TRBJ2-1; a possible D gene is TRBD2 (6 bases). The V end lost 5 bases, the J end lost 2 bases, and 13 bases lay between the germline ends. CDR3 size: 15 residues. Germline CDR1 and CDR2: LNHDA and SQIVND (reference sequence). Written as DNA, the CDR3 is TGTGCCAGTAGTTTGGCCTCGGGGGCCTACAATGAGCAGTTCTTC. Its protein is CASSLASGAYNEQFF.

This clone showed up many times. V is TRBV27 and J is TRBJ1-2; TRBD1 matches 8 bases. Germline loops: CDR1 MNHEY, CDR2 SMNVEV (reference sequence). J lost 4 bases, V lost 5 bases, and 9 bases had no gene match. There are 15 residues in the CDR3. This CDR3 is CASSISQGAPYGYTF. Here the CDR3 DNA reads TGTGCCAGCAGTATTTCCCAGGGGGCGCCCTATGGCTACACCTTC.

The gene calls are TRBV5-1 and TRBJ1-2, with TRBD1 matching over 9 bases. The CDR3 is 14 amino acids. Per the germline V gene, CDR1 is SGHRS and CDR2 is YFSETQ. V shed 2 bases, J shed 6 bases, and the junction held 5 bases outside the gene matches. The CDR3 protein is CASSFGTGTDGYTF. CDR3 nucleotide sequence: TGCGCCAGCAGCTTCGGGACAGGGACCGATGGCTACACCTTC.